This is a list of T cell receptor beta chains from one sample in a study of chemoradiotherapy in HPV16-positive cancers. TCRdb's table, derived via immunoSEQ multiplex PCR, lists solely in-frame clones and lacks some. The sample lists under 5,500 clones; roughly 89% were seen once. This specimen was tumor tissue, taken from a patient who underwent chemoradiotherapy. The receptors stem from a human donor with HPV-associated anogenital cancer. Both conserved end residues are part of each CDR3. Each record gives: J gene, V gene, clone size, D gene, CDR3 DNA, CDR3 protein. D genes are given only for firm matches. Rows give clone size only sometimes, using once, few, many, or a class for an expanded clone.

TRBJ1-1	TRBV10-3	NA	NA	TGTGCCATCAGGGACGTGGCGGGAACTGAAGCTTTCTTT	CAIRDVAGTEAFF
TRBJ1-5	TRBV7-6	NA	TRBD1	TGTGCCAGCAGCTCGACAGGGGGTCTGCCCCAGCATTTT	CASSSTGGLPQHF
TRBJ2-5	TRBV5-1	NA	NA	TGCGCCAGCAGCTTGTCATCTCGTGATGGGGAGACCCAGTACTTC	CASSLSSRDGETQYF
TRBJ2-1	TRBV6-1	NA	TRBD2	TGTGCCAGCACCGGGACTAGCGGGGGCTACAATGAGCAGTTCTTC	CASTGTSGGYNEQFF
TRBJ2-5	TRBV7-2	NA	NA	TGTGCCAGCAGCTTAGCAAAACAAGAGACCCAGTACTTC	CASSLAKQETQYF
TRBJ2-2	TRBV7-9	NA	NA	TGTGCCAGCAGCCAAGGGGTAGGGGAGCTGTTTTTT	CASSQGVGELFF
TRBJ2-1	TRBV7-6	NA	NA	TGTGCCAGCAGCTTGGGGGGAAAGCAGTTCTTC	CASSLGGKQFF
TRBJ2-5	TRBV5-1	NA	NA	TGCGCCAGCAGCCCGGACACAGTCCAAGAGACCCAGTACTTC	CASSPDTVQETQYF
TRBJ2-3	TRBV29-1	NA	TRBD2	TGCAGCGTTGAAATGGTAGCGGGGACAGATACGCAGTATTTT	CSVEMVAGTDTQYF
TRBJ2-5	TRBV5-5	NA	NA	TGTGCCAGCAGCCGCGGGGGCGTTCAAGCCCGGCAAGAGACCCAGTACTTC	CASSRGGVQARQETQYF
TRBJ2-5	TRBV28	NA	NA	TGTGCCAGCAGTTTAGCCGGGGAGACCCAGTACTTC	CASSLAGETQYF
TRBJ2-4	TRBV7-2	NA	NA	TGTGCCAGCAGCTTAGCGGGGGAAAACATTCAGTACTTC	CASSLAGENIQYF
TRBJ2-7	TRBV7-2	NA	NA	TGTGCCAGCAGCCAGCTTCCGATCGAGCAGTACTTC	CASSQLPIEQYF
TRBJ1-1	TRBV29-1	NA	NA	TGCAGCGTCCCCAGAACGAGGAGGGCCGAGTCGAACACTGAAGCTTTCTTT	CSVPRTRRAESNTEAFF
TRBJ2-7	TRBV27	NA	TRBD1	TGTGCCAGCAGCCCGACAGGGGGCGGAGGTTACGAGCAGTACTTC	CASSPTGGGGYEQYF
TRBJ2-3	TRBV15	few	TRBD2	TGTGCCACCAGGGGCGGGGGTGGCGATACGCAGTATTTT	CATRGGGGDTQYF
TRBJ1-1	TRBV7-2	NA	NA	TGTGCCAGCAGCTTGGGATCAGGGTACGGTGAAGCTTTCTTT	CASSLGSGYGEAFF
TRBJ2-2	TRBV29-1	NA	NA	TGCAGCGTGGACCAAGGGAACACCGGGGAGCTGTTTTTT	CSVDQGNTGELFF
TRBJ1-2	TRBV6-5	once	NA	TGTGCCAGCCACTCGACAGGAAGCTATGGCTACACCTTC	CASHSTGSYGYTF
TRBJ2-7	TRBV30	NA	NA	TGTGCCTGGAGTACGGGTGCGGGATACGAGCAGTACTTC	CAWSTGAGYEQYF
TRBJ2-1	TRBV14	NA	NA	TGTGCCAGCAGCCAAGATAGGGACTGGAGTCTAGGTGAGCAGTTCTTC	CASSQDRDWSLGEQFF
TRBJ1-2	TRBV25-1	NA	NA	TGTGCCAGCAGTGACGATGGTGGCTATGGCTACACCTTC	CASSDDGGYGYTF
TRBJ2-5	TRBV10-3	NA	TRBD1	TGTGCCATCGGAGGACAGGGAGAGGTGACCCAGTACTTC	CAIGGQGEVTQYF
TRBJ2-1	TRBV6-1	once	NA	TGTGCCAGCATACCCCTCCGAACCGATGAGCAGTTCTTC	CASIPLRTDEQFF
TRBJ2-1	TRBV14	NA	TRBD2	TGTGCCAGCAGCCTCGGGGGGCCTAGCGGGAGGTACAATGAGCAGTTCTTC	CASSLGGPSGRYNEQFF
TRBJ1-5	TRBV7-2	NA	NA	TGTGCCAGCAGCCCCTCCAGCAATCAGCCCCAGCATTTT	CASSPSSNQPQHF
TRBJ2-5	TRBV7-8	NA	NA	TGTGCCAGCAGCTTAGGTCAAGGGGGGCGGGAGACCCAGTACTTC	CASSLGQGGRETQYF
TRBJ2-7	TRBV6-1	NA	TRBD2	TGTGCCAGCAGTGATCTCCGCGGGAGGGGCGACGAGCAGTACTTC	CASSDLRGRGDEQYF
TRBJ2-1	TRBV2	once	NA	TGTGCCAGCAACGGCGGGGCTCTATACAATGAGCAGTTCTTC	CASNGGALYNEQFF
TRBJ1-1	TRBV29-1	NA	NA	TGCAGCGTTGAAGATGGGAAGGTCGCTGAAGCTTTCTTT	CSVEDGKVAEAFF
TRBJ1-1	TRBV6-6	NA	NA	TGTGCCATCCAGGGGTCGAACACTGAAGCTTTCTTT	CAIQGSNTEAFF
TRBJ1-1	TRBV11-3	NA	NA	TGTGCCAGCAGCTTAGGAGGACAGAGGAACACTGAAGCTTTCTTT	CASSLGGQRNTEAFF
TRBJ2-7	TRBV7-2	NA	TRBD1	TGTGCCAGCAGCTCATGGACAGGGGGACCCTACGAGCAGTACTTC	CASSSWTGGPYEQYF
TRBJ1-1	TRBV6-1	NA	TRBD1	TGTGCCAGCAGGGGACAGGAGGCCGCTGAAGCTTTCTTT	CASRGQEAAEAFF
TRBJ2-2	TRBV27	once	TRBD2	TGTGCCAGCAGTTTTAGCGGGAGAGGTATCACCGGGGAGCTGTTTTTT	CASSFSGRGITGELFF
TRBJ2-4	TRBV27	once	NA	TGTGCCAGCAGTACCACGGAGAACATTCAGTACTTC	CASSTTENIQYF
TRBJ1-5	TRBV5-1	NA	TRBD1	TGCGCCAGCAGCTTAGGGGACAGGGAGGATCAGCCCCAGCATTTT	CASSLGDREDQPQHF
TRBJ2-3	TRBV11-1	once	NA	TGTGCCAGCAGCGTACTGAGCGGTGGTTTAGGAGATACGCAGTATTTT	CASSVLSGGLGDTQYF
TRBJ2-5	TRBV29-1	NA	NA	TGCAGCGTTGAAGCGACAACAAAGACCCAGTACTTC	CSVEATTKTQYF
TRBJ1-6	TRBV7-2	once	NA	TGTGCCAGCAGCTCCCGGCCAGATTCACCCCTCCACTTT	CASSSRPDSPLHF
TRBJ1-6	TRBV2	NA	NA	TGTGCCAGCCGGGGGGGGGAGGATTCACCCCTCCACTTT	CASRGGEDSPLHF
TRBJ1-1	TRBV28	NA	TRBD1	TGTGCCAGCCTATCGACAGGGACGAACACTGAAGCTTTCTTT	CASLSTGTNTEAFF
TRBJ1-4	TRBV6-6	NA	TRBD1	TGTGCCAGCAGTTACTGGGGACAGAATGAAAAACTGTTTTTT	CASSYWGQNEKLFF
TRBJ1-2	TRBV14	NA	NA	TGTGCCAGCAGCCAAGATCCAGGGCGGGGCTATGGCTACACCTTC	CASSQDPGRGYGYTF
TRBJ1-1	TRBV18	NA	NA	TGTGCCAGCTCACTTACACAGAACACTGAAGCTTTCTTT	CASSLTQNTEAFF
TRBJ1-3	TRBV7-6	NA	NA	TGTGCCAGCAGCCCTGAACCGGACGGTTCTGGAAACACCATATATTTT	CASSPEPDGSGNTIYF